The 2 T cell receptor beta chains listed next were all sequenced from one sample in a study of Graves' ophthalmopathy and Graves' hyperthyroidism. From RNA, the CDR3 regions of TCR beta chains were amplified and sequenced. The first round was an RT-PCR with HTBI primers, and the second round was a multiplex PCR. TCRdb reprocessed the multiplex PCR reads via MiXCR and lists one record per CDR3 protein. In the table there are about 620,000 distinct CDR3 sequences, about 24% of which are singletons. The sequenced material came from peripheral blood. The receptors shown here come from a woman younger than 30 with stable Graves' hyperthyroidism. Some clones in this sample may be carry-over from other donors' samples.

This clonotype was counted many times. The V call is TRBV4-1, the J call TRBJ2-7; D call uncertain. Trimming removed 1 base at V and 0 bases at J, with 7 bases between. Germline CDR1 and CDR2: MGHRA and YSYEKL. The CDR3 is made up of 14 amino acids. CDR3 nucleotide sequence: TGCGCCAGCAGCCAAGCGGGCTTCTCCTACGAGCAGTACTTC. Amino acids: CASSQAGFSYEQYF.

In its sample, this clonotype was seen many times. The chain links TRBV12-3 or TRBV12-4 to TRBJ1-3; D not resolved. V dropped 6 bases and J dropped 4 bases, with 13 bases sitting between them. This CDR3 has 14 amino acids. As DNA, the CDR3 is TGTGCCAGCAGCCCGACCAGAACCGGAAACACCATATATTTT. This sequence encodes CASSPTRTGNTIYF.